The rows below give T cell receptor beta chains drawn from one sample of a study of identifying expanded T cells in peripheral blood. TCRdb's copy holds only in-frame clones and misses some; the assay was immunoSEQ multiplex PCR. The data show around 90,000 clones, about 91% seen once. Sequences were obtained from blood. The source is a person between 18 and 70 years old in good health. Both conserved end residues are part of each CDR3. The D gene is left open where the match is weak. Size is stated for part of the rows, as once, few or many counts, or as a class when the clone is expanded.

CDR3nt: TGTGCCAGCTCACCACCGAACCAGATTAATTCACCCCTCCACTTT; CDR3aa: CASSPPNQINSPLHF; v_gene: TRBV18; abundance: .; j_gene: TRBJ1-6; d_gene: .
CDR3nt: TGTGCCAGCAGCGGGGACAGTTTCTCCTACGAGCAGTACTTC; CDR3aa: CASSGDSFSYEQYF; v_gene: TRBV7-2; abundance: once; j_gene: TRBJ2-7; d_gene: TRBD1
CDR3nt: TGTGCCAGCAGCGTAGCTAGTCTAGCGGGGGTAAATGAGCAGTTCTTC; CDR3aa: CASSVASLAGVNEQFF; v_gene: TRBV9; abundance: .; j_gene: TRBJ2-1; d_gene: TRBD2
CDR3nt: TGCGCCAGCAGCTTGACCGGGACACAGTACGAGCAGTACTTC; CDR3aa: CASSLTGTQYEQYF; v_gene: TRBV5-1; abundance: .; j_gene: TRBJ2-7; d_gene: .
CDR3nt: TGTGCCAGCGCTCAGGAGAATTCACCCCTCCACTTT; CDR3aa: CASAQENSPLHF; v_gene: TRBV7-9; abundance: .; j_gene: TRBJ1-6; d_gene: .
CDR3nt: TGTGCCAGCTCACCGAGGGACGGACTCCAAGAGACCCAGTACTTC; CDR3aa: CASSPRDGLQETQYF; v_gene: TRBV18; abundance: once; j_gene: TRBJ2-5; d_gene: .
CDR3nt: TGTGCCAGCAGTGAAAGGGACAGGGGCTACGAGCAGTACTTC; CDR3aa: CASSERDRGYEQYF; v_gene: TRBV6-1; abundance: .; j_gene: TRBJ2-7; d_gene: TRBD1
CDR3nt: TGTGCCAGCAGCGTAGTGAGCACCGGGGAGCTGTTTTTT; CDR3aa: CASSVVSTGELFF; v_gene: TRBV9; abundance: once; j_gene: TRBJ2-2; d_gene: .
CDR3nt: TGTGCCAGCAGCTTAGGGCTCCCACGGGGCAATCAGCCCCAGCATTTT; CDR3aa: CASSLGLPRGNQPQHF; v_gene: TRBV7-8; abundance: .; j_gene: TRBJ1-5; d_gene: .
CDR3nt: TGTGCCAGCGGGCTGACAGGGAGCTCTCTCCCAAATGAGCAGTTCTTC; CDR3aa: CASGLTGSSLPNEQFF; v_gene: TRBV7-8; abundance: .; j_gene: TRBJ2-1; d_gene: TRBD1
CDR3nt: TGCGCCAGCAGCACGACAGGGGGCTATTCACCCCTCCACTTT; CDR3aa: CASSTTGGYSPLHF; v_gene: TRBV5-1; abundance: .; j_gene: TRBJ1-6; d_gene: TRBD1
CDR3nt: TGTGCCAGCAGCTTAAGCGGGGGCACCGGGGAGCTGTTTTTT; CDR3aa: CASSLSGGTGELFF; v_gene: TRBV7-2; abundance: once; j_gene: TRBJ2-2; d_gene: TRBD2
CDR3nt: TGTGCCAGCAGCTCCATGGGGGTTTACAATGAGCAGTTCTTC; CDR3aa: CASSSMGVYNEQFF; v_gene: TRBV7-9; abundance: .; j_gene: TRBJ2-1; d_gene: .
CDR3nt: TGTGCCTGGAGCCCTGACATCGATTATGGCTACACCTTC; CDR3aa: CAWSPDIDYGYTF; v_gene: TRBV30; abundance: .; j_gene: TRBJ1-2; d_gene: .
CDR3nt: TGTGCCAGCAGTGAATGGAAAGGGGGAGGTTACGAGCAGTACTTC; CDR3aa: CASSEWKGGGYEQYF; v_gene: TRBV6-1; abundance: .; j_gene: TRBJ2-7; d_gene: .
CDR3nt: TGTGCCAGCAGTGAGGGACCAGGAGGGAAGCCCCAGCATTTT; CDR3aa: CASSEGPGGKPQHF; v_gene: TRBV6-4; abundance: medium-sized; j_gene: TRBJ1-5; d_gene: .
CDR3nt: TGTGCCAGCTCCATACTGGGGGACAGGGGCGACGAGCAGTACTTC; CDR3aa: CASSILGDRGDEQYF; v_gene: TRBV18; abundance: .; j_gene: TRBJ2-7; d_gene: TRBD1
CDR3nt: TGTGCCAGCAGTGCGACTTACAATGAAAAACTGTTTTTT; CDR3aa: CASSATYNEKLFF; v_gene: TRBV6-6; abundance: .; j_gene: TRBJ1-4; d_gene: .
CDR3nt: TGTGCCAGCAGCTTGGTAAAGGAGACCCAGTACTTC; CDR3aa: CASSLVKETQYF; v_gene: TRBV5-6; abundance: .; j_gene: TRBJ2-5; d_gene: .
CDR3nt: TGTGCCAGCAGGAGGGGGGAGGGGGGCCCAGATACGCAGTATTTT; CDR3aa: CASRRGEGGPDTQYF; v_gene: TRBV6-1; abundance: few; j_gene: TRBJ2-3; d_gene: .
CDR3nt: TGTGCCAGCAGTGAATGGGACTTCCTAGCCGGCGAGCAGTACTTC; CDR3aa: CASSEWDFLAGEQYF; v_gene: TRBV6-1; abundance: .; j_gene: TRBJ2-7; d_gene: .
CDR3nt: TGCGCCAGCAGCTTGGGGACAGTGCAACTAGATACGCAGTATTTT; CDR3aa: CASSLGTVQLDTQYF; v_gene: TRBV5-1; abundance: .; j_gene: TRBJ2-3; d_gene: .
CDR3nt: TGCGCCAGCAGCCAAGGTAGCCTAGCGGCCTACGAGCAGTACTTC; CDR3aa: CASSQGSLAAYEQYF; v_gene: TRBV4-1; abundance: .; j_gene: TRBJ2-7; d_gene: TRBD2
CDR3nt: TGTGCCAGCAGCCCCCAACAGGGGGCGACAGATACGCAGTATTTT; CDR3aa: CASSPQQGATDTQYF; v_gene: TRBV28; abundance: .; j_gene: TRBJ2-3; d_gene: TRBD1